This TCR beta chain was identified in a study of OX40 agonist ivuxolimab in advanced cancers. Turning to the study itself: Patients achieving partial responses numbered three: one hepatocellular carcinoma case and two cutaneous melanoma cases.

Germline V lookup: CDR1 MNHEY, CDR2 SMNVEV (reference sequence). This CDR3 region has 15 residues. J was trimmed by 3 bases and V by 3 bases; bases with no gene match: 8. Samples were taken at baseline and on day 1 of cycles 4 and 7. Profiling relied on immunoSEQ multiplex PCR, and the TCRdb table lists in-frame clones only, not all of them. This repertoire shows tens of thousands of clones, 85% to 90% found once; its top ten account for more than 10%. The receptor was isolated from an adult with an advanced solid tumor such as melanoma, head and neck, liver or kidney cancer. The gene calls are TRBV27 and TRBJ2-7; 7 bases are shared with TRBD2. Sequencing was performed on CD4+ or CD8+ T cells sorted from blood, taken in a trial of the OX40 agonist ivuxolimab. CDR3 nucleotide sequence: TGTGCCAGCAGTTTGGGTAGCGGGTTCCGCTACGAGCAGTACTTC. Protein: CASSLGSGFRYEQYF.